A single sample is the source of the 10 T cell receptor beta chains below, sequenced in a study of tissue T cells after allogeneic stem cell transplantation. Time point in this sample: mouse harvest day 14 after allogeneic transplant. Tail vein injection delivered 10^7 T-cell-depleted bone marrow cells and 10^6 splenic CD5+ T cells. Libraries were prepared by immunoSEQ multiplex PCR; TCRdb keeps only in-frame clonotypes and omits some of them. The sample includes about 4,600 clones, about 50% seen only once; the top ten take about a fifth. Source material: lymph node tissue. The receptors shown here come from a female BALB/c mouse given C57BL/6 T cells with graft-versus-host disease after an allogeneic hematopoietic cell transplant.

This clone was seen a handful of times. Mouse gene names and germline throughout. The read falls 1 residue short of the CDR3 end, and the missing part is taken from the germline J gene. The genes are TRBV26 and TRBJ2-4, with 10 bases that match TRBD2. Per the germline V gene, CDR1 is KGHPV and CDR2 is FQNQEV (reference sequence). V trimming: 6 bases; J trimming: 2 bases; junction bases outside the gene matches: 5. The CDR3 extends over 15 amino acids. The CDR3 loop reads CASRRLGGDQNTLYF. CDR3 bases read: TGTGCCAGCAGAAGACTGGGGGGAGATCAAAACACCTTGTAC.

A note on this clone: Genes and germline come from the mouse. The missing CDR3 end, 1 residue past where the read stops, is filled in from the germline J gene. The chain recombines TRBV23 with TRBJ1-1. The CDR3 is made up of 14 amino acids. Germline-derived CDR1 and CDR2 are KGHTA and FQNQQP. CDR3 in amino acids: CSSSQSWGNTEVFF. The sequenced CDR3 bases are TGCTCCAGCAGTCAATCCTGGGGAAACACAGAAGTCTTC.

This clone was seen more than once but under ten times. Mouse gene names and germline throughout. The sequence runs out 1 residue before the end of the CDR3; the remainder is reconstructed from the germline J gene. This chain joins TRBV3 and TRBJ1-3, with D perhaps TRBD1 (5 bases). Germline loops: CDR1 SNHLY, CDR2 FYNGKV (reference sequence). This CDR3 spans 14 amino acids. V was shortened by 6 bases and J by 0 bases, with 9 bases between the two germline ends. Here the CDR3 reads CASSLRDSGNTLYF. Partial CDR3 DNA: TGTGCCAGCAGTCTCAGGGATTCTGGAAATACGCTCTAT.

Details on this clone: The gene symbols are mouse symbols. The CDR3 end falls 1 residue outside the read, so it is completed with the germline J gene. This chain uses TRBV12-1 with TRBJ2-5; 7 positions match TRBD1. The CDR3 spans 12 residues. The V gene end was trimmed by 3 bases and the J gene end by 5 bases; junction bases not matched to a gene: 1. Germline CDR1 is SGHSN and CDR2 is HYEKVE. The CDR3 region is CASSAGGDTQYF. The sequenced CDR3 bases are TGTGCCAGCTCTGCAGGGGGAGACACCCAGTAC. Full variable domain (remainder filled in from reference TRBV12-1 and TRBJ2-5): DSGVVQSPRHIIKEKGGRSVLTCIPISGHSNVVWYQQTLGKELKFLIQHYEKVERDKGFLPSRFSVQQFDDYHSEMNMSALELEDSAMYFCASSAGGDTQYFGPGTRLLVL.

The sample holds a few counts of this clone. All gene names here are mouse names. Sequencing ends 1 residue short of the CDR3 end; the germline J gene provides the rest. The genes are TRBV12-1 and TRBJ2-1, with 8 bases aligning to TRBD2. Germline-derived CDR1 and CDR2 are SGHSN and HYEKVE. This CDR3 is built from 16 residues. After removal of 0 bases from V and 0 bases from J, the junction contained 3 bases not matched to a gene. The DNA read from the CDR3 is TGTGCCAGCTCTCTCGACGGACTGGGTAACTATGCTGAGCAGTTC. Encoded protein: CASSLDGLGNYAEQF. The whole CDR3 is CASSLDGLGNYAEQFF. The variable domain in full, with the rest retrieved from reference TRBV12-1 and TRBJ2-1, is DSGVVQSPRHIIKEKGGRSVLTCIPISGHSNVVWYQQTLGKELKFLIQHYEKVERDKGFLPSRFSVQQFDDYHSEMNMSALELEDSAMYFCASSLDGLGNYAEQFFGPGTRLTVL.

Points on this clone: Genes and germline come from the mouse. The sequenced fragment ends 1 residue before the CDR3 boundary, so the rest is inferred from the germline J gene. V usage is TRBV2 and J usage is TRBJ1-1, with D perhaps TRBD1 (5 bases). The CDR3 loop spans 12 amino acids. Germline CDR1 LGHNA, CDR2 YSYQKL. The V and J ends lost 3 bases and 8 bases respectively, with 10 bases between them. The DNA read from the CDR3 is TGTGCCAGCAGCCAGAGGGCAGGGGAAGTCTTC. Translated: CASSQRAGEVF. The CDR3 in its entirety is CASSQRAGEVFF.

This clone is termed medium-sized. The gene symbols are mouse symbols. Read data end 1 residue before the CDR3 end; the end is taken from the germline J gene. The gene calls are TRBV15 and TRBJ2-7; 11 bases are shared with TRBD2. Germline V lookup: CDR1 SGHND, CDR2 FRSKSL. V dropped 6 bases and J dropped 5; count of bases not matched to a gene: 9. This CDR3 is 15 amino acids long. CDR3 in amino acids: CASSRDWGPADEQYF. CDR3 bases read: TGTGCCAGCAGCCGGGACTGGGGGCCCGCGGATGAACAGTAC.

A few counts support this clone. Gene names denote mouse genes. The covered CDR3 bases are TGTGCCAGCAGTCTTTGGGGTTCTGGAAATACGCTCTAT. Protein product: CASSLWGSGNTLY. The full CDR3 reads CASSLWGSGNTLYF. The chain has TRBV26 and TRBJ1-3; no clear D gene. Read coverage stops 1 residue before the CDR3 terminus; the germline J gene supplies the remainder. With 3 bases removed from V and 0 bases from J, the gap between germline ends came to 6 bases. The CDR3 spans 14 residues. Germline V gene lookup returns CDR1 KGHPV and CDR2 FQNQEV (reference sequence).

About this clone itself: Gene names are mouse gene names. Coverage ceases 1 residue before the CDR3 finishes, and the germline J gene fills in the end. The chain employs TRBV1 and TRBJ1-6; weak D call: TRBD1 (6 bases). TRBJ1-6 is given ORF status, its function remaining uncertain. In germline, CDR1 is NSQYPW, CDR2 LRSPGD (reference sequence). V was pared by 0 bases and J by 8 bases, with 8 bases between. CDR3 length: 14 amino acids. This CDR3 reads CTCSADRGDSPLYF. The covered CDR3 bases are TGCACCTGCAGTGCAGACAGGGGTGATTCGCCCCTCTAC.

Note on this clone: Genes here carry mouse names. The read ends 1 residue before the CDR3 terminus; that terminus is restored from the germline J gene. This chain links TRBV12-1 with TRBJ2-1; D not resolved. This CDR3 has 13 amino acids. From germline, CDR1 is SGHSN and CDR2 HYEKVE. V was trimmed by 1 base and J by 4 bases, leaving 7 bases between them. CDR3 region: CASSLGIYAEQFF. CDR3 DNA, as far as it was read: TGTGCCAGCTCTCTTGGGATTTATGCTGAGCAGTTC.